The 29 T cell receptor beta chains below all came from one sample that was sequenced in a study of human T cells and chemical hapten exposure. Time point indicated: patch test 3, about 24 weeks after DPC sensitization. Treatment noted: therapeutic diphenylcyclopropenone sensitization with weekly scalp DPC. MiXCR was run by TCRdb on the RACE reads, yielding one entry per CDR3 protein. Among about 190,000 distinct CDR3 sequences, more than 20% were seen once, and the ten largest hold about 2.3%. This specimen was whole blood, taken in connection with sensitization to the hapten diphenylcyclopropenone (DPC). These receptors were obtained from a middle-aged woman with alopecia areata. Some clones in this sample may be carry-over from other donors' samples.

The J gene is TRBJ1-2, the V gene TRBV29-1; no reliable D call. CDR3 length: 11 residues. In germline, CDR1 is SQVTM, CDR2 ANQGSEA. The germline V and J ends were trimmed by 1 base and 4 bases, with 4 bases remaining between them. Here the CDR3 reads CSVEVGYGYTF. CDR3 bases: TGCAGCGTTGAAGTCGGCTATGGCTACACCTTC.

The CDR3 DNA follows: TGCAGTGCTAGGGCCTTGGTTGGGGGTACGACTGAAGCTTTCTTT. This gives the protein CSARALVGGTTEAFF. The V and J genes are TRBV20-1 and TRBJ1-1, with a possible D match to TRBD1 (5 bases). V lost 3 bases to trimming and J lost 5 bases, with 19 bases between them. Germline V gene sequence: CDR1 DFQATT, CDR2 SNEGSKA (reference sequence). The CDR3 extends over 15 amino acids.

This clonotype was detected only a few times. This chain connects TRBV28 to TRBJ2-7, with 7 positions matching TRBD2. The junction had 5 bases not matched to a gene; V was cut back by 2 bases and J by 1 base. The CDR3 is made up of 15 amino acids. Germline CDR1 and CDR2: MDHEN and SYDVKM. CDR3 nucleotides: TGTGCCAGCAGTTTAGGAGGACTAGTATCCTACGAGCAGTACTTC. Translating it yields CASSLGGLVSYEQYF. Together with reference TRBV28 and TRBJ2-7, the CDR3 gives the full variable domain: DVKVTQSSRYLVKRTGEKVFLECVQDMDHENMFWYRQDPGLGLRLIYFSYDVKMKEKGDIPEGYSVSREKKERFSLILESASTNQTSMYLCASSLGGLVSYEQYFGPGTRLTVT.

The chain links TRBV6-6 to TRBJ1-3; D possibly corresponds to TRBD1 (6 bases). In germline, CDR1 is MNHNY, CDR2 SVGAGI (reference sequence). V shed 6 bases and J shed 0 bases, with 18 bases lying between them. There are 17 residues in the CDR3. CDR3 sequence: CASSPGRGASSGNTIYF. CDR3 coding DNA: TGTGCCAGCAGCCCTGGTCGGGGGGCTAGCTCTGGAAACACCATATATTTT.

J is TRBJ1-5 and V is TRBV6-2 or TRBV6-3; D gene unclear. The germline V and J ends were trimmed by 3 bases and 7 bases, with 10 bases remaining between them. The germline gives CDR1 MNHEY, CDR2 SVGEGT. This CDR3 contains 13 residues. CDR3 residues: CASSYLARQPQHF. The CDR3 DNA reads TGTGCCAGCAGTTATTTGGCCCGGCAGCCCCAGCATTTT.

The chain links TRBV20-1 to TRBJ1-1, with 8 positions matching TRBD1. This CDR3 region has 17 residues. With 3 bases clipped from V and 6 bases from J, the junction kept 18 bases outside the gene matches. Germline lookup yields CDR1 DFQATT and CDR2 SNEGSKA (reference sequence). The CDR3: CSARAGQGVIKFSEAFF. The CDR3, as DNA: TGCAGTGCTAGGGCCGGACAGGGTGTAATCAAGTTCTCTGAAGCTTTCTTT.

This clonotype was detected only a few times. The rearrangement uses TRBV24-1 and TRBJ2-5; 9 bases are a match to TRBD2. The CDR3 is made up of 14 amino acids. After removal of 5 bases from V and 1 base from J, the junction contained 1 base not matched to a gene. Germline CDR1 reads KGHDR; CDR2 reads SFDVKD. CDR3 nucleotide sequence: TGTGCCACCAGTGGCGGGGGGGGCCAAGAGACCCAGTACTTC. Amino acids: CATSGGGGQETQYF.

Points on this clonotype: Relative to the germline gene, one junction end is altered; a read error may explain this. CDR3 sequence: CASSYTPNLYGYNF. Here the CDR3 DNA reads TGTGCCAGCAGTTACACACCGAACCTCTATGGCTACAACTTC. The genes are TRBV6-5 and TRBJ1-2; no clear D gene. Germline values: CDR1 MNHEY, CDR2 SVGAGI. The CDR3 consists of 14 residues.

This clonotype occurred a few times. This rearrangement joins TRBV29-1 to TRBJ1-3; D remains ambiguous. Trimming took off 3 bases at V and 4 bases at J, with 4 bases between the two ends. Germline loops: CDR1 SQVTM, CDR2 ANQGSEA. The CDR3 spans 11 residues. The CDR3 here is CSVETGNTIYF. The CDR3 DNA is TGCAGCGTTGAGACGGGAAACACCATATATTTT.

There are a few counts of this clonotype. The chain has TRBV5-1 and TRBJ1-1, with D uncertain. Germline values: CDR1 SGHRS, CDR2 YFSETQ. There are 13 residues in the CDR3. Trimming cost V 9 bases and J 1 base, with 13 bases left between them. The CDR3 region is CATRREWNTEAFF. Written as DNA, the CDR3 is TGCGCCACCCGACGGGAATGGAACACTGAAGCTTTCTTT.

This clonotype turned up a few times. The V gene is TRBV30, the J gene TRBJ1-5; 8 bases align to TRBD1. Germline V gives CDR1 GTSNPN, CDR2 SVGIG (reference sequence). The ends lost 3 bases at V and 0 bases at J; junction bases unmatched: 10. The CDR3 contains 17 residues. The CDR3 here is CAWSPSRGPYSNQPQHF. In DNA, the CDR3 is TGTGCCTGGAGCCCCTCCAGGGGGCCTTATAGCAATCAGCCCCAGCATTTT.

The CDR3 is CAISGGEGITNYGYTF. In DNA, the CDR3 is TGTGCCATCAGTGGGGGAGAAGGAATCACTAACTATGGCTACACCTTC. This chain uses TRBV10-3 with TRBJ1-2; D is uncertain. CDR1 and CDR2 from the germline V gene are ENHRY and SYGVKD. The ends were cut back, 4 bases at V and 0 bases at J, with 15 bases in the middle. The CDR3 sequence is 16 residues long.

This clonotype was seen once. The chain carries TRBV6-6 and TRBJ1-1; D not resolved. V lost 0 bases and J lost 2, with 7 bases in between. The CDR3 is made up of 14 amino acids. The germline CDR1 and CDR2 sequences are MNHNY and SVGAGI (reference sequence). This CDR3 is CASSYSTSNTEAFF. CDR3 in DNA: TGTGCCAGCAGTTACTCGACCTCTAACACTGAAGCTTTCTTT.

This clonotype was recorded a few times. V usage is TRBV27 and J usage is TRBJ1-2; D ambiguous. The germline V gene has CDR1 MNHEY and CDR2 SMNVEV (reference sequence). V lost 5 bases and J 6 bases, leaving 10 bases between the germline ends. The CDR3 consists of 12 residues. The CDR3 spells CASSPTMNGYTF. The CDR3 DNA follows: TGTGCCAGCAGTCCCACAATGAATGGCTACACCTTC.

This clonotype has only a few counts. The DNA of the CDR3 is TGTGCCAGCAGCTTAGGGGTCGCGAACACCGGGGAGCTGTTTTTT. Its protein product is CASSLGVANTGELFF. The rearrangement uses TRBV7-9 and TRBJ2-2; unclear D gene. The CDR3 is made up of 15 amino acids. CDR1 is SEHNR, CDR2 FQNEAQ, per germline (reference sequence). The V end was cut by 1 base, the J end by 0 bases, with 6 bases between.

This clonotype was seen only a few times. V is TRBV12-3 or TRBV12-4 and J is TRBJ1-5; D perhaps matches TRBD1 (5 bases). Between the trimmed V and J ends, which lost 6 bases and 3 bases, there was a span of 15 bases. This CDR3 has 15 residues. The CDR3 nucleotides are TGTGCCAGCAGGTCGGGGGTGCTAATCAATCAGCCCCAGCATTTT. This codes for CASRSGVLINQPQHF.

Only a few counts were recorded for this clonotype. The chain uses TRBV6-5 and TRBJ2-6; D not resolved. The CDR3 loop spans 17 amino acids. Germline CDR1 MNHEY, CDR2 SVGAGI. Trimming removed 0 bases at V and 0 bases at J, with 9 bases between. CDR3 in DNA: TGTGCCAGCAGTTACTCGTCGGCAGGCTCTGGGGCCAACGTCCTGACTTTC. Its translation: CASSYSSAGSGANVLTF.

This clonotype was counted a few times. The chain is built from TRBV9 and TRBJ2-1; 10 bases map to TRBD2. Germline V gene data show CDR1 as SGDLS and CDR2 as YYNGEE. V lost 0 bases and J lost 5; bases outside the gene matches: 2. The CDR3 loop spans 15 amino acids. This chain's CDR3 is CASSVGTSGHNEQFF. The CDR3 nucleotides are TGTGCCAGCAGCGTAGGGACTAGCGGTCACAATGAGCAGTTCTTC. The full variable domain, its missing parts supplied by reference TRBV9 and TRBJ2-1, is DSGVTQTPKHLITATGQRVTLRCSPRSGDLSVYWYQQSLDQGLQFLIQYYNGEERAKGNILERFSAQQFPDLHSELNLSSLELGDSALYFCASSVGTSGHNEQFFGPGTRLTVL.

The chain is built from TRBV6-2 or TRBV6-3 and TRBJ2-7, with D perhaps TRBD1 or TRBD2 (5 bases each). The CDR3 runs 13 residues. Germline CDR1 reads MNHEY; CDR2 reads SVGEGT. The V gene lost 6 bases and the J gene lost 13 bases, with 22 bases spanning the gap. The CDR3 is CASRPPPPGPRYF. In nucleotides, the CDR3 is TGTGCCAGCAGGCCACCACCCCCGGGGCCTCGTTACTTC.

This chain connects TRBV6-6 to TRBJ2-1, with D uncertain. Looked up from germline, CDR1 is MNHNY and CDR2 is SVGAGI (reference sequence). The CDR3 is 15 amino acids. The V end was cut by 5 bases, the J end by 0 bases, with 11 bases between. The CDR3 reads CASSTAESSYNEQFF. The CDR3 DNA is TGTGCCAGCAGTACGGCGGAGAGCTCCTACAATGAGCAGTTCTTC.

The genes are TRBV20-1 and TRBJ2-3, with D perhaps matching TRBD2 (6 bases). CDR1 is DFQATT, CDR2 SNEGSKA, per germline (reference sequence). The V gene lost 6 bases and the J gene lost 1 base, with 14 bases spanning the gap. The CDR3 is 14 amino acids. CDR3 residues: CSAATGLGTDTQYF. As DNA, the CDR3 is TGCAGTGCCGCGACGGGACTCGGCACAGATACGCAGTATTTT.

The J gene is TRBJ2-3, the V gene TRBV9; 12 bases line up with TRBD1. CDR3 length: 16 residues. Trimming at V came to 4 bases and at J to 5 bases, leaving 8 bases not matched to a gene. Germline V gene data show CDR1 as SGDLS and CDR2 as YYNGEE. CDR3 coding DNA: TGTGCCAGCAGCACGCCGGGACAGGGGGCAAAAGATACGCAGTATTTT. Translated: CASSTPGQGAKDTQYF.

The chain has TRBV11-1 and TRBJ2-2; D is uncertain. Trimming pared 2 bases from V and 1 base from J, leaving 11 bases between. The CDR3 spans 16 residues. Germline V CDR1 and CDR2: SGHAT, FQDESV (reference sequence). CDR3 sequence reads: CASSLWNGLNTGELFF. The CDR3 coding sequence is TGTGCCAGCAGCTTATGGAACGGGTTGAACACCGGGGAGCTGTTTTTT. Supplemented by reference TRBV11-1 and TRBJ2-2, the full variable domain reads EAEVAQSPRYKITEKSQAVAFWCDPISGHATLYWYRQILGQGPELLVQFQDESVVDDSQLPKDRFSAERLKGVDSTLKIQPAELGDSAMYLCASSLWNGLNTGELFFGEGSRLTVL.

The chain has TRBV10-3 and TRBJ2-2, with a tentative D call TRBD1 (6 bases). In germline, CDR1 is ENHRY, CDR2 SYGVKD. The V end was cut by 6 bases, the J end by 5 bases, with 16 bases between. The CDR3 has 15 amino acids. The CDR3, as DNA: TGTGCCATCAGCACCGGGACAAGTCCTACCGGGGAGCTGTTTTTT. Translating gives CAISTGTSPTGELFF.

The J gene is TRBJ2-5, the V gene TRBV28, with TRBD2 matching over 10 bases. The V segment lost 2 bases and the J segment 1 base; nucleotides outside the gene matches: 4. CDR1 is MDHEN, CDR2 SYDVKM, per germline. This CDR3 is built from 16 residues. The CDR3 here is CASSLRGLATQETQYF. CDR3 nucleotide sequence: TGTGCCAGCAGTTTAAGGGGACTAGCGACCCAAGAGACCCAGTACTTC.

The chain employs TRBV28 and TRBJ1-2; TRBD1 agrees at 9 bases. The CDR3 covers 14 residues. Unmatched junction bases numbered 7, after V lost 3 bases and J lost 8 bases. CDR1 is MDHEN and CDR2 is SYDVKM in the germline V gene. The DNA for the CDR3 is TGTGCCAGCAGTTTTATACAGGGGGCGCAGGGCTACACCTTC. As protein: CASSFIQGAQGYTF.

The gene calls are TRBV28 and TRBJ2-7, with TRBD2 matching over 14 bases. This CDR3 spans 13 amino acids. V lost 8 bases and J lost 5; bases outside the gene matches: 2. In germline, CDR1 is MDHEN, CDR2 SYDVKM. For the CDR3, the DNA is TGTGCCAGCGGACTAGCGGGAGGCCACGAGCAGTACTTC. Protein sequence: CASGLAGGHEQYF. Complete variable domain (other parts from reference TRBV28 and TRBJ2-7): DVKVTQSSRYLVKRTGEKVFLECVQDMDHENMFWYRQDPGLGLRLIYFSYDVKMKEKGDIPEGYSVSREKKERFSLILESASTNQTSMYLCASGLAGGHEQYFGPGTRLTVT.

This clonotype was counted at least ten times. The chain employs TRBV28 and TRBJ1-1; D might be TRBD1 (5 bases). Germline-derived CDR1 and CDR2 are MDHEN and SYDVKM. CDR3 size: 13 residues. V was trimmed by 3 bases and J by 4 bases, leaving 9 bases between them. CDR3 DNA: TGTGCCAGCAGTTTGTTGGGGGGCACTGAAGCTTTCTTT. This sequence encodes CASSLLGGTEAFF.

This clonotype was counted many times. The chain recombines TRBV20-1 with TRBJ1-5, with D possibly being TRBD1 (5 bases). Germline CDR1 DFQATT, CDR2 SNEGSKA (reference sequence). The CDR3 is 14 residues long. Trimming took 3 bases from V and 3 from J, leaving 12 bases between them. CDR3: CSARGGSNNQPQHF. The CDR3 DNA follows: TGCAGTGCTAGGGGGGGTTCGAACAATCAGCCCCAGCATTTT.